What follows is one T cell receptor beta chain and its context. There is no known antigen for this receptor. The sequencer was an Illumina HiSeq 2000. 5'RACE template switching, by which a universal primer site and unique molecular identifiers were added, was used to make TCR beta cDNA libraries. cDNA synthesis was primed from the TCR beta constant segment, followed by two successive PCR amplification steps. In the original analysis: MIGEC was used to demultiplex reads and group reads by UMI, and MiTCR was used to assemble and quantify clonotypes. To remove erroneous sequences, TCR cDNA sequences were retained only when supported by two or more reads. The tcR package was used for downstream repertoire analysis, and clonotypes were matched between fractions using CDR3 nucleotide sequence together with V segment. VDJmatch was used to annotate antigen specificity against VDJdb, with one amino acid substitution in CDR3 allowed. The reads went through TCRdb reprocessing, and each CDR3 protein sequence gets one entry with no DNA. The V and J calls reflect TCRdb's pipeline rather than the authors' work. This sample's records show about 150,000 distinct CDR3 sequences. Clones ranked in the top ten supply around a third of the sample.

The data derive from a study of T cells expressing NK-cell markers (dated by TCRdb to 2020 to 2021). Describing the broader study: TCR beta-chain repertoires were profiled in sorted CD3+CD56+NKG2C+, CD3+CD56+NKG2C- and CD3+CD56-NKG2C+ T-cell subsets from about 8 donors. Seven of the eight sequenced donors were HCMV-seropositive and one was HCMV-seronegative. Libraries were sequenced as 2 x 150 bp reads on Illumina HiSeq 2000/2500, MiSeq or NextSeq. Randomly selected healthy volunteers, three men and five women, were used as the eight sequenced donors.

Reading the germline V gene gives CDR1 MNHNS and CDR2 SASEGT. Taken from cysteine to phenylalanine, the CDR3 has 15 residues. No DNA appears here. HCMV-specific IgG was detected in serum with a commercial ELISA kit to determine HCMV serostatus. Ficoll density gradient centrifugation was used to isolate peripheral blood mononuclear cells from blood. What the study reported, not specific to this receptor: It remained unclear whether the expanded NKG2C-expressing T cell clones were specific for HCMV antigens. In several donors, the dominant CD3+CD56+NKG2C+ clonotypes were found to rank among the top 10 CD8+ clonotypes and to make up about 1.0-7.0% of CD8+ T cells. Those dominant clonotypes were again the most abundant among CD3+CD56-NKG2C+ cells in several donors, at roughly 25-65%.

This TCR was recovered from a woman aged 45 to 65 in good health. Donor details come from another sample of the same person, matched by shared clones. The chain is made from TRBV6-1 and TRBJ2-1; the D gene TCRdb calls, TRBD2, cannot be checked with no DNA. Source material: blood T cells: a sorted CD56 or NKG2C T cell subset, CD4+ or CD8+ T cells, or bulk PBMC T cells (not recorded which). The CDR3 reads CASSEETSWFNEQFF.